The present entry profiles one T cell receptor beta chain with its context. Its antigen is undetermined. Sequenced by immunoSEQ multiplex PCR; TCRdb stores in-frame clones only, minus some. The sample carries fewer than 150,000 clones, 70% to 85% recorded once. The sample belongs to a study of cytomegalovirus exposure and HLA in healthy donors. General observations from the study: Investigators reported 150 to 200 TCR beta chains as tied to cytomegalovirus.

The CDR3 has 14 residues. The germline V and J ends were trimmed by 3 bases and 6 bases, with 12 bases remaining between them. The germline V gene has CDR1 SGDLS and CDR2 YYNGEE. The donors formed part of the 120-subject validation cohort, distinct from the roughly 700-subject first cohort. The sequence was collected from a man aged 25-45 years in good health and CMV-seropositive. Sequencing was done on a sample of PBMCs. The V call is TRBV9, the J call TRBJ2-2, with TRBD1 as a possible D gene (5 bases). CDR3 loop: CASSAPTGAGELFF. The CDR3, as DNA: TGTGCCAGCAGCGCCCCCACAGGTGCCGGGGAGCTGTTTTTT.